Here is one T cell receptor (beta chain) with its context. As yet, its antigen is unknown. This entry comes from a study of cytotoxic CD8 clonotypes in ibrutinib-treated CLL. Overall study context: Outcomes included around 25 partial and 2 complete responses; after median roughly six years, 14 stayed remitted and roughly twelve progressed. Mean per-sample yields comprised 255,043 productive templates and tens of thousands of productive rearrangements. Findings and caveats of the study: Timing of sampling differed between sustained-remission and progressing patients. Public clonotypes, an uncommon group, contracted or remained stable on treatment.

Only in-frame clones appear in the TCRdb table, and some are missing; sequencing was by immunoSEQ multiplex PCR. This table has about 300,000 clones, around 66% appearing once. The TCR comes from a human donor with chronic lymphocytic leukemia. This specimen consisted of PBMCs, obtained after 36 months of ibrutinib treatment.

The DNA for the CDR3 is TGTGCCAGCAGAGCGGGATACAATGAGCAGTTCTTC. Translated: CASRAGYNEQFF. The rearrangement links TRBV6-6 to TRBJ2-1, with 7 bases matching TRBD2. With 6 bases clipped from V and 4 bases from J, the junction kept 0 bases outside the gene matches. Germline-derived CDR1 and CDR2 are MNHNY and SVGAGI (reference sequence). CDR3 length: 12 amino acids.